The 20 T cell receptor beta chains below come from one sample, sequenced in a study of T cells in Graves' hyperthyroidism and ophthalmopathy (dated by TCRdb to between 2017 and 2020). Library method: multiplex PCR. Sequenced using an Illumina HiSeq 2000. The TCR beta CDR3 regions were amplified from RNA transcripts. The TCR CDR3 was subjected to a first round of RT-PCR using the HTBI primer set and the Qiagen OneStep RT-PCR kit. TCRdb's own reprocessing of the public reads used fastp at Q25 and MiXCR and kept productive beta chains. Every entry covers one CDR3 protein and lists the most common genes and DNA from its rows. This sample lists approximately 510,000 distinct CDR3 sequences; 40% to 55% were detected once. Of the sample, around 47% is held by the ten largest clones. The sequenced material came from peripheral blood or thyroid tissue (not recorded which). All receptors derive from an adult woman with Graves' disease, either hyperthyroidism or ophthalmopathy (not recorded which).

The chain links TRBV25-1 to TRBJ1-4; TRBD1 agrees at 7 bases. This CDR3 has 12 amino acids. Germline lookup yields CDR1 MGHDK and CDR2 SYGVNS. V gave up 8 bases and J gave up 4 bases; unmatched junction bases: 1. The DNA of the CDR3 is TGTGCCAGCGGGACAGTTAATGAAAAACTGTTTTTT. Protein product: CASGTVNEKLFF.

V is TRBV24-1 and J is TRBJ2-5, with 7 positions matching TRBD1. Trimming took 7 bases from V and 5 from J; bases not matched to a gene: 12. The germline V gene has CDR1 KGHDR and CDR2 SFDVKD. CDR3 length equals 15 residues. CDR3 coding DNA: TGTGCCACCAGCCACCGGGACAGACAAAGGGAGACCCAGTACTTC. It encodes CATSHRDRQRETQYF.

The rearrangement uses TRBV7-9 and TRBJ2-2; 13 positions agree with TRBD2. Germline CDR1 is SEHNR and CDR2 is FQNEAQ (reference sequence). The CDR3 loop spans 18 amino acids. V dropped 1 base and J dropped 3; count of bases not matched to a gene: 5. The CDR3 DNA sequence: TGTGCCAGCAGCTTAGGACTAGCGGGGGGCCGGTACACCGGGGAGCTGTTTTTT. Translating gives CASSLGLAGGRYTGELFF. The variable domain in full, with the rest retrieved from reference TRBV7-9 and TRBJ2-2, is DTGVSQNPRHKITKRGQNVTFRCDPISEHNRLYWYRQTLGQGPEFLTYFQNEAQLEKSRLLSDRFSAERPKGSFSTLEIQRTEQGDSAMYLCASSLGLAGGRYTGELFFGEGSRLTVL.

The V call is TRBV7-3, the J call TRBJ1-5; unclear D gene. CDR1 and CDR2 (germline): SGHTA, FQGTGA. The CDR3 totals 14 residues. V was shortened by 5 bases and J by 4 bases, with 12 bases between the two germline ends. This CDR3 is CASSDLGRNQPQHF. In DNA, the CDR3 is TGTGCCAGCAGCGACCTGGGAAGAAATCAGCCCCAGCATTTT.

Comments on this clonotype: A read error may account for a junction end that differs from germline. V usage is TRBV20-1 and J usage is TRBJ1-4; D is unresolved. The germline CDR1 and CDR2 sequences are DFQATT and SNEGSKA (reference sequence). The CDR3 has 9 residues. The CDR3 DNA reads TGCAGTGCTAGGGATATAGCGGTTTTT. It specifies CSARDIAVF.

As DNA, the CDR3 is TGTGCCAGCAGCCACCTCGGGACAGCTAACACCGGGGAGCTGTTTTTT. This encodes CASSHLGTANTGELFF. This sequence joins TRBV28 and TRBJ2-2; 7 positions match TRBD1. J gave up 2 bases and V 6 bases, and 9 bases lay outside the gene matches. Germline values: CDR1 MDHEN, CDR2 SYDVKM. The CDR3 consists of 16 residues.

The rearrangement uses TRBV10-3 and TRBJ2-5, with a tentative D call TRBD2 (5 bases). The CDR3 has 15 residues. Germline-derived CDR1 and CDR2 are ENHRY and SYGVKD. V dropped 1 base and J dropped 4 bases, with 13 bases sitting between them. The CDR3: CAISEWMEDGETQYF. In DNA form, the CDR3 reads TGTGCCATCAGTGAGTGGATGGAGGACGGAGAGACCCAGTACTTC.

The chain joins TRBV29-1 to TRBJ2-5; TRBD1 is a possible D gene (6 bases). The CDR3 spans 14 residues. CDR1 SQVTM and CDR2 ANQGSEA come from the germline V gene. Trimming removed 1 base from V and 7 bases from J, with 16 bases in between. Here the CDR3 DNA reads TGCAGCGTTGAAGGGGACACTCGTGGGGGGACCCAGTACTTC. Translation: CSVEGDTRGGTQYF.

The chain carries TRBV7-8 and TRBJ2-7, with TRBD1 as a possible D gene (6 bases). Matching the DNA end better, TRBJ2-1 makes the J call doubtful. Germline V gene lookup returns CDR1 SGHVS and CDR2 FQNEAQ. This CDR3 comprises 15 residues. The CDR3 spells CASSSQGFADNEQFF. CDR3 bases: TGTGCCAGCAGCTCCCAGGGGTTCGCGGACAATGAGCAGTTCTTC.

This rearrangement joins TRBV3-1 to TRBJ2-2, with D possibly being TRBD2 (6 bases). CDR3 length equals 14 residues. Germline V CDR1 and CDR2: LGHDT, YNNKEL (reference sequence). V lost 1 base, J lost 5 bases, and 8 bases lay in between. The CDR3 bases are TGTGCCAGCAGCCAAGGGACTATAACCGGGGAGCTGTTTTTT. This codes for CASSQGTITGELFF.

The table lists this clonotype with a few counts. The genes are TRBV28 and TRBJ2-7; tentatively, D is TRBD1 or TRBD2 (5 bases each). This CDR3 has 14 amino acids. V dropped 2 bases and J dropped 3 bases, with 11 bases sitting between them. Per germline, CDR1 MDHEN and CDR2 SYDVKM. The CDR3: CASSLEGPVYEQYF. The CDR3 nucleotides are TGTGCCAGCAGTTTAGAGGGACCTGTCTACGAGCAGTACTTC. Filled out from reference TRBV28 and TRBJ2-7, the complete variable domain reads DVKVTQSSRYLVKRTGEKVFLECVQDMDHENMFWYRQDPGLGLRLIYFSYDVKMKEKGDIPEGYSVSREKKERFSLILESASTNQTSMYLCASSLEGPVYEQYFGPGTRLTVT.

The chain couples TRBV2 to TRBJ1-5; tentatively, D is TRBD1 (6 bases). The V gene lost 8 bases and the J gene lost 1 base, with 24 bases spanning the gap. In germline, CDR1 is SNHLY, CDR2 FYNNEI. The CDR3 is 18 amino acids. The CDR3 region is CASSRMQGPFESNQPQHF. CDR3 nucleotide sequence: TGTGCCAGCTCCAGGATGCAGGGGCCCTTCGAAAGCAATCAGCCCCAGCATTTT.

To note about this clonotype: An end of the junction does not agree with germline; a read error may underlie this. The chain couples TRBV7-9 to TRBJ2-7, with a tentative D call TRBD2 (5 bases). Germline assignment: CDR1 SEHNR and CDR2 FQNEAQ (reference sequence). This CDR3 has 14 residues. CDR3 sequence (DNA): TGCGCCAGCAGCCTTTACGGAGGAACCTACGAGCAGTACTTC. It translates to CASSLYGGTYEQYF.

J is TRBJ1-2 and V is TRBV20-1; 8 bases line up with TRBD1. The CDR3 loop spans 16 amino acids. J gave up 7 bases and V 1 base, and 14 bases lay outside the gene matches. Per the germline V gene, CDR1 is DFQATT and CDR2 is SNEGSKA (reference sequence). Here the CDR3 DNA reads TGCAGTGCTAGAGCGCCGGACAGGGAGAATCTAGGTGGCTACACCTTC. Translated, it gives CSARAPDRENLGGYTF.

The rearrangement joins TRBV7-9 to TRBJ1-6; D not resolved. The CDR3 consists of 16 residues. The V end was cut by 4 bases, the J end by 7 bases, with 17 bases between. CDR1 SEHNR and CDR2 FQNEAQ come from the germline V gene (reference sequence). The CDR3 nucleotides are TGTGCCAGCAGCTCAACCCCCGGTAGGGCCAATTCACCCCTCCACTTT. Translated: CASSSTPGRANSPLHF.

The V and J genes are TRBV2 and TRBJ1-5, with D tentatively TRBD1 (5 bases). There are 14 residues in the CDR3. The germline V gene encodes CDR1 SNHLY and CDR2 FYNNEI. Trimming removed 4 bases at V and 1 base at J, with 8 bases between. The CDR3 coding sequence is TGTGCCAGCAGTGTGCGGGACAGCAATCAGCCCCAGCATTTT. Translated, it gives CASSVRDSNQPQHF.

The chain is built from TRBV29-1 and TRBJ1-3; possible D gene TRBD1, 5 bases. V was pared by 6 bases and J by 4 bases, with 13 bases between. Looked up from germline, CDR1 is SQVTM and CDR2 is ANQGSEA. The CDR3 contains 13 residues. The CDR3 coding sequence is TGCAGCGTGTCAGGGACCTTGGGAAACACCATATATTTT. It codes for CSVSGTLGNTIYF.

This clonotype was observed many times. The gene calls are TRBV5-1 and TRBJ1-4; weak D call: TRBD1 (5 bases). CDR3 length: 14 residues. Germline V lookup: CDR1 SGHRS, CDR2 YFSETQ. The ends were cut back, 4 bases at V and 5 bases at J, with 12 bases in the middle. For the CDR3, the DNA is TGCGCCAGCAGCAGCGGAGGGGTCAATGAAAAACTGTTTTTT. Translating gives CASSSGGVNEKLFF.

V is TRBV20-1 and J is TRBJ1-5; D is undetermined. Between the trimmed V and J ends, which lost 3 bases and 6 bases, there was a span of 15 bases. Per germline, CDR1 DFQATT and CDR2 SNEGSKA (reference sequence). The CDR3 is 14 amino acids. The CDR3 protein is CSASWAREGQPQHF. The CDR3 nucleotides read TGCAGTGCTAGTTGGGCAAGGGAAGGTCAGCCCCAGCATTTT.

Details on this clonotype: One base away lies a much larger clone, so this may be a sequencing read error. The chain carries TRBV20-1 and TRBJ1-3; D is uncertain. V was pared by 0 bases and J by 2 bases, with 14 bases between. The CDR3 loop spans 16 amino acids. Germline values: CDR1 DFQATT, CDR2 SNEGSKA (reference sequence). CDR3 in DNA: TGCAGTGCTAGAGATGCTCTTAAGGGCCCTGGAAACACCATATATTTT. Protein product: CSARDALKGPGNTIYF.